Listed below are T cell receptor beta chains from one sample, sequenced in a study of blood T cell repertoires in COVID-19. Assay: immunoSEQ multiplex PCR; the TCRdb copy retains only in-frame clones and omits some. The repertoire holds hundreds of thousands of clones, 70% to 90% seen once, with under 2.5% in the top ten. Input material: PBMCs or T cells enriched from blood (not recorded which). The receptors shown here come from a man younger than 45 who had recovered from COVID-19. CDR3s leave out the opening cysteine and the closing phenylalanine or tryptophan.

j_gene: TRBJ1-2; v_gene: TRBV6-1; CDR3aa: ASSEPRTDYGYT
j_gene: TRBJ2-5; v_gene: TRBV10-3; CDR3aa: ASASGGPETQY
j_gene: TRBJ2-2; v_gene: TRBV9; CDR3aa: ASRGQGGSGRDTGELF
j_gene: TRBJ1-2; v_gene: TRBV4-1; CDR3aa: ASSQPTGVGGYT
j_gene: TRBJ1-2; v_gene: TRBV16; CDR3aa: ASSQWGDSGYT
j_gene: TRBJ2-7; v_gene: TRBV5-1; CDR3aa: ASSLSPRSYEQY
j_gene: TRBJ1-6; v_gene: TRBV5-4; CDR3aa: ASSLSSVPDSPLH
j_gene: TRBJ1-2; v_gene: TRBV4-3; CDR3aa: ASSSGRTGGNGYT
j_gene: TRBJ1-4; v_gene: TRBV12-3/TRBV12-4; CDR3aa: ASNRGSNEKLF
j_gene: TRBJ2-7; v_gene: TRBV7-2; CDR3aa: ASSLSGGQLAYEQY
j_gene: TRBJ1-4; v_gene: TRBV2; CDR3aa: ASSEAGAPEGKLF
j_gene: TRBJ2-1; v_gene: TRBV28; CDR3aa: ASSSSSGLAGGPQF
j_gene: TRBJ2-7; v_gene: TRBV6-2/TRBV6-3; CDR3aa: ASSRGRDPGGGEQY
j_gene: TRBJ2-6; v_gene: TRBV6-5; CDR3aa: ASTSSGANVLT
j_gene: TRBJ1-5; v_gene: TRBV11-2; CDR3aa: ASSHDPGGNQPQH
j_gene: TRBJ1-2; v_gene: TRBV6-5; CDR3aa: ASSYGTSPGYGYT
j_gene: TRBJ2-2; v_gene: TRBV5-4; CDR3aa: ASSPDTGELF
j_gene: TRBJ1-3; v_gene: TRBV10-2; CDR3aa: ASKAGMTGNTIY
j_gene: TRBJ1-1; v_gene: TRBV29-1; CDR3aa: SVGASGLEAF
j_gene: TRBJ2-2; v_gene: TRBV4-3; CDR3aa: ASTLAGGPPAGELF
j_gene: TRBJ2-1; v_gene: TRBV2; CDR3aa: ASSEEERVIYNEQF
j_gene: TRBJ1-3; v_gene: TRBV13; CDR3aa: ASSLGDRGGNTIY
j_gene: TRBJ1-1; v_gene: TRBV6-2/TRBV6-3; CDR3aa: ASSVTENTEAF
j_gene: TRBJ1-2; v_gene: TRBV7-9; CDR3aa: ASRPETQGRGGYT
j_gene: TRBJ2-2; v_gene: TRBV11-2; CDR3aa: ASILGWRGANTGELF
j_gene: TRBJ2-7; v_gene: TRBV15; CDR3aa: ATSSSRTGLYEQY
j_gene: TRBJ1-2; v_gene: TRBV3-1/TRBV3-2; CDR3aa: ASSQGKRSTGYT
j_gene: TRBJ1-1; v_gene: TRBV7-3; CDR3aa: ASSADRATEAF
j_gene: TRBJ1-5; v_gene: TRBV6-2/TRBV6-3; CDR3aa: ASSRQGGNQPQH
j_gene: TRBJ2-5; v_gene: TRBV19; CDR3aa: ASSVFRGETQY
j_gene: TRBJ1-5; v_gene: TRBV19; CDR3aa: ASSNYAGSGNQPQH
j_gene: TRBJ2-7; v_gene: TRBV30; CDR3aa: AWSPTGYEQY
j_gene: TRBJ2-5; v_gene: TRBV5-1; CDR3aa: ASSSGPSETQY
j_gene: TRBJ2-1; v_gene: TRBV9; CDR3aa: ASSPGQSPYNEQF
j_gene: TRBJ1-4; v_gene: TRBV5-1; CDR3aa: ASSFPETGDEKLF
j_gene: TRBJ2-5; v_gene: TRBV28; CDR3aa: ASSPAGGKETQY
j_gene: TRBJ1-6; v_gene: TRBV7-3; CDR3aa: ASSLVGAQNSPLH
j_gene: TRBJ2-1; v_gene: TRBV4-1; CDR3aa: ASSHSQRGTYNEQF
j_gene: TRBJ2-7; v_gene: TRBV9; CDR3aa: ASSDGSGGTYEQY
j_gene: TRBJ1-2; v_gene: TRBV5-1; CDR3aa: ASSPTLQGRGNYGYT
j_gene: TRBJ2-6; v_gene: TRBV18; CDR3aa: ASSSSVFGANVLT
j_gene: TRBJ2-7; v_gene: TRBV11-1; CDR3aa: ASSLGQARSYEQY
j_gene: TRBJ1-5; v_gene: TRBV4-2; CDR3aa: ASSQDWGDNQPQH
j_gene: TRBJ1-1; v_gene: TRBV6-5; CDR3aa: ASTQRGGPEAF
j_gene: TRBJ2-7; v_gene: TRBV18; CDR3aa: ASSRTRSSYEQY
j_gene: TRBJ1-2; v_gene: TRBV29-1; CDR3aa: SVDPLTGESYGYT